This T cell receptor (beta chain) was profiled in a study of T cell responses to AZD1222 COVID-19 vaccine. Produced via immunoSEQ multiplex PCR; TCRdb's table is partial and in-frame only. The table lists 200,000 or so clones, about 93% of them singletons. This material consisted of peripheral blood, taken on day 0 of MenACWY control vaccination. The sequence derives from an adult in good health.

The CDR3 protein is CASSFRATTDTQYF. The DNA of the CDR3 is TGTGCCAGCAGCTTCCGGGCAACCACAGATACGCAGTATTTT. This chain joins TRBV7-2 and TRBJ2-3; unclear D gene. Per germline, CDR1 SGHTA and CDR2 FQGNSA. The CDR3 loop spans 14 amino acids. The V end lost 3 bases, the J end lost 2 bases, and 9 bases lay between the germline ends.